A selection of T cell receptor beta chains follows, all from one sample in a study of CD8+ T cells in alopecia areata. Produced via immunoSEQ multiplex PCR; TCRdb's table is partial and in-frame only. The top ten clones hold over 2.5% of a sample with more than 200,000 clones, roughly two fifths of them seen once. The material sequenced was CD4+ T cells sorted from blood, taken at approximately week 36, from a patient treated with tofacitinib. Receptors were obtained from a human donor with alopecia areata. Each CDR3 is given without its conserved first and last residue. Fields, in order: clone size, V gene, D gene, CDR3 protein. A D gene is named only where the DNA matches it firmly. The listing skips clone size in some rows; elsewhere it reads once, few, many or a size class.

clone size: NA; V gene: TRBV7-9; D gene: TRBD1; CDR3 protein: ASSLGSTGGGYT
clone size: NA; V gene: TRBV2; D gene: NA; CDR3 protein: ASSVGRVEPQH
clone size: NA; V gene: TRBV28; D gene: TRBD2; CDR3 protein: ASSLTRLAPRTQY
clone size: NA; V gene: TRBV6-5; D gene: TRBD1; CDR3 protein: ASSGRGLTEAF
clone size: NA; V gene: TRBV30; D gene: NA; CDR3 protein: AWTANLGAQY
clone size: NA; V gene: TRBV7-2; D gene: NA; CDR3 protein: ASSLALVRQNTGELF
clone size: NA; V gene: TRBV29-1; D gene: NA; CDR3 protein: SARPGLGQETQY
clone size: NA; V gene: TRBV7-9; D gene: NA; CDR3 protein: ASSLTTIDGYT
clone size: NA; V gene: TRBV25-1; D gene: TRBD1; CDR3 protein: ASSPMDRGNEKLF
clone size: NA; V gene: TRBV11-2; D gene: NA; CDR3 protein: ASSLEHYGYT
clone size: few; V gene: TRBV29-1; D gene: TRBD2; CDR3 protein: SVGARVAGAYEQY
clone size: NA; V gene: TRBV11-2; D gene: NA; CDR3 protein: ASSLGRDQPQH
clone size: NA; V gene: TRBV10-3; D gene: NA; CDR3 protein: AISEGESGTEAF
clone size: once; V gene: TRBV7-3; D gene: TRBD2; CDR3 protein: ASSRWVPGTSGSQTHNEQF
clone size: few; V gene: TRBV4-3; D gene: TRBD2; CDR3 protein: ASSQATSGKNEQF
clone size: NA; V gene: TRBV5-1; D gene: NA; CDR3 protein: ASSLQVGSGANVLT
clone size: NA; V gene: TRBV7-2; D gene: NA; CDR3 protein: ASSLTGPDEQF
clone size: NA; V gene: TRBV29-1; D gene: TRBD2; CDR3 protein: SVEKAGVSYEQY
clone size: once; V gene: TRBV5-4; D gene: NA; CDR3 protein: ASSPTRQRLQETQY
clone size: NA; V gene: TRBV5-8; D gene: NA; CDR3 protein: ASSPEVLADEQF
clone size: NA; V gene: TRBV6-1; D gene: TRBD2; CDR3 protein: ASTREDYEQY
clone size: few; V gene: TRBV30; D gene: TRBD1; CDR3 protein: AWSGGQGNQPQH